Listed here are 22 T cell receptor beta chains from one sample, sequenced in a study of cytomegalovirus exposure and HLA in healthy donors. PCR amplification relied on 60 Vbeta primers (plus 13 Jbeta primers). TCRdb's table, derived via immunoSEQ multiplex PCR, lists solely in-frame clones and lacks some. The repertoire has 120,000 to 150,000 clones, roughly 80% of them found once; the top ten carry under 4.5%. The material sequenced was PBMCs. Every receptor here comes from a man in his forties in good health and CMV-seropositive.

V usage is TRBV6-5 and J usage is TRBJ1-1; D possibly corresponds to TRBD1 (6 bases). The CDR3 is 14 residues long. Germline V gene sequence: CDR1 MNHEY, CDR2 SVGAGI. Trimming stripped 2 bases from V and 0 bases from J, with 7 bases between. This CDR3 reads CASSYTGMNTEAFF. CDR3 DNA sequence: TGTGCCAGCAGTTACACAGGGATGAACACTGAAGCTTTCTTT.

This clone was found a few times. The gene calls are TRBV11-2 and TRBJ1-3, with TRBD1 matching over 11 bases. With 4 bases clipped from V and 1 base from J, the junction kept 6 bases outside the gene matches. The CDR3 extends over 17 amino acids. Germline V gives CDR1 SGHAT, CDR2 FQNNGV. CDR3 coding DNA: TGTGCCAGCAGCTCTCCGGGACAGGGGGGATCTGGAAACACCATATATTTT. Translation gives CASSSPGQGGSGNTIYF.

The J gene is TRBJ1-1, the V gene TRBV5-1; D remains ambiguous. Looked up from germline, CDR1 is SGHRS and CDR2 is YFSETQ. The V end lost 7 bases, the J end lost 10 bases, and 23 bases lay between the germline ends. CDR3 length: 14 residues. The CDR3 DNA reads TGCGCCAGCTCCCCCTCCAGGCCGGAAAATTCAGCTTTCTTT. Its translation is CASSPSRPENSAFF.

The V gene is TRBV18, the J gene TRBJ2-7; 11 bases match TRBD1. V was clipped by 3 bases and J by 10 bases; unmatched bases: 11. Germline-derived CDR1 and CDR2 are KGHSH and LQKENI. The CDR3 extends over 15 amino acids. CDR3 region: CASSPSGQGAGEQYF. CDR3 in DNA: TGTGCCAGCTCACCTTCAGGACAGGGGGCCGGGGAACAGTACTTC.

The rearrangement links TRBV18 to TRBJ1-2, with TRBD1 matching 12 bases. The CDR3 extends over 17 amino acids. V lost 0 bases and J lost 7; bases outside the gene matches: 9. Germline V gene data show CDR1 as KGHSH and CDR2 as LQKENI. For the CDR3, the DNA is TGTGCCAGCTCACCACCGTTTGGGACAGGGGGCGCGGTTGGCTACACCTTC. Translating gives CASSPPFGTGGAVGYTF.

This clone was found a few times. The V call is TRBV11-2, the J call TRBJ2-6; D remains ambiguous. The CDR3 totals 13 residues. V lost 1 base and J 6 bases, leaving 4 bases between the germline ends. CDR1 and CDR2 from the germline V gene are SGHAT and FQNNGV. CDR3 sequence (DNA): TGTGCCAGCAGCTTAGGGGCGGCCAACGTCCTGACTTTC. Protein product: CASSLGAANVLTF.

This sequence joins TRBV11-2 and TRBJ2-7, with TRBD2 identical over 10 bases. CDR1 and CDR2 (germline): SGHAT, FQNNGV. This CDR3 has 16 residues. The J segment lost 2 bases and the V segment lost 2 bases, leaving 6 bases of the junction unmatched. The CDR3 spells CASSLYSGRRTYEQYF. The CDR3 bases are TGTGCCAGCAGCTTATATAGCGGGAGGAGGACCTACGAGCAGTACTTC.

J is TRBJ2-1 and V is TRBV10-3; a weak D match, TRBD1 (5 bases). V was trimmed by 2 bases and J by 8 bases, leaving 10 bases between them. The CDR3 is 13 amino acids. Looked up from germline, CDR1 is ENHRY and CDR2 is SYGVKD. CDR3 bases: TGTGCCATCAGTGAGATACAGGCCTATGAGCAGTTCTTC. Protein product: CAISEIQAYEQFF.

V gene TRBV5-1 combines with J gene TRBJ2-7, with a weak D call TRBD1 (5 bases). From germline, CDR1 is SGHRS and CDR2 YFSETQ. Between the trimmed V and J ends, which lost 0 bases and 7 bases, there was a span of 14 bases. The CDR3 contains 14 residues. CDR3 DNA sequence: TGCGCCAGCAGCTTGGCGGGCAGGGAAGGAGAGCAGTACTTC. Residues: CASSLAGREGEQYF.

This rearrangement joins TRBV4-1 to TRBJ2-2, with 8 bases that match TRBD1. The CDR3 loop spans 16 amino acids. Germline CDR1 MGHRA, CDR2 YSYEKL. V trimming: 2 bases; J trimming: 4 bases; junction bases outside the gene matches: 6. The CDR3 reads CASSQTDRGGTGELFF. The CDR3 nucleotides read TGCGCCAGCAGCCAAACCGACAGGGGTGGCACCGGGGAGCTGTTTTTT.

The rearrangement links TRBV7-2 to TRBJ2-5, with 8 bases identical to TRBD2. Trimming cost V 3 bases and J 4 bases; bases outside gene matches: 7. Germline-derived CDR1 and CDR2 are SGHTA and FQGNSA. The CDR3 has 15 amino acids. The CDR3, as DNA: TGTGCCAGCAGCTTCCCGCTCGGGGGGGGAGAGACCCAGTACTTC. Protein: CASSFPLGGGETQYF.

The V call is TRBV9, the J call TRBJ1-3, with D tentatively TRBD1 (5 bases). CDR1 and CDR2 from the germline V gene are SGDLS and YYNGEE. CDR3 length: 15 amino acids. With 0 bases removed from V and 3 bases from J, the gap between germline ends came to 10 bases. As DNA, the CDR3 is TGTGCCAGCAGCGTAGAGGGGCTCTTTGGAAACACCATATATTTT. This gives the protein CASSVEGLFGNTIYF.

This chain joins TRBV29-1 and TRBJ2-1, with 7 bases that match TRBD2. This CDR3 spans 16 amino acids. The V segment lost 4 bases and the J segment 4 bases; nucleotides outside the gene matches: 13. Germline V gene sequence: CDR1 SQVTM, CDR2 ANQGSEA. The CDR3 sequence: CSVGSGSAGAYNEQFF. The CDR3 DNA sequence: TGCAGCGTTGGTTCCGGTTCGGCGGGAGCTTACAATGAGCAGTTCTTC.

This clone was recorded once. The chain joins TRBV30 to TRBJ2-7; 7 bases map to TRBD2. CDR1 and CDR2 from the germline V gene are GTSNPN and SVGIG (reference sequence). V was clipped by 2 bases and J by 8 bases; unmatched bases: 9. This CDR3 spans 13 amino acids. CDR3 nucleotides: TGTGCCTGGAGTTCCGGAGGCGGGAGCCAGCAGTACTTC. Its protein product is CAWSSGGGSQQYF.

The chain couples TRBV18 to TRBJ2-7; 8 nucleotides align to TRBD1. The CDR3 is 15 residues long. CDR1 and CDR2 from the germline V gene are KGHSH and LQKENI. V lost 5 bases, J lost 4 bases, and 10 bases stayed unmatched. CDR3 DNA: TGTGCCAGCTCAACCACTTCAGGGGGCGGATACGAGCAGTACTTC. It translates to CASSTTSGGGYEQYF.

The CDR3 loop reads CASSLRGIAEGRYNEQFF. The CDR3 DNA sequence: TGTGCCAGCAGCTTAAGAGGGATAGCGGAGGGGAGGTACAATGAGCAGTTCTTC. The rearrangement uses TRBV5-8 and TRBJ2-1; TRBD2 might be the D (6 bases). CDR3 length: 18 residues. The V gene lost 2 bases and the J gene lost 4 bases, with 22 bases spanning the gap. Germline V gene sequence: CDR1 SGHTS, CDR2 YDEGEE.

This chain connects TRBV30 to TRBJ2-7; the D gene is possibly TRBD1 (5 bases). Germline CDR1 and CDR2: GTSNPN and SVGIG (reference sequence). Trimming removed 5 bases at V and 2 bases at J, with 10 bases between. The CDR3 runs 12 residues. The CDR3 DNA is TGTGCCTGGGCGACAGAAACCTACGAGCAGTACTTC. The encoded protein is CAWATETYEQYF.

Concerning this clone: Mismatch with germline at one junction end may stem from a read error. V usage is TRBV7-9 and J usage is TRBJ1-5, with 9 bases aligning to TRBD1. Germline CDR1 reads SEHNR; CDR2 reads FQNEAQ (reference sequence). The CDR3 is made up of 17 amino acids. Written as DNA, the CDR3 is TGTTCCAGCAGCTCGGGACAGGGTAGAGATAGCAATCAGCCCCAGCATTTT. Translated: CSSSSGQGRDSNQPQHF.

The rearrangement uses TRBV5-4 and TRBJ1-1; possibly TRBD1 for D (5 bases). This CDR3 contains 15 residues. Germline V lookup: CDR1 SGHNT, CDR2 YYREEE (reference sequence). V shed 4 bases and J shed 1 base, with 14 bases lying between them. DNA for the CDR3: TGTGCCAGCAGCACGACAGCCTTTCGGAACACTGAAGCTTTCTTT. Amino acids: CASSTTAFRNTEAFF.

Concerning this clone itself: One end of the junction does not line up with germline, which may come from a read error. The rearrangement uses TRBV5-6 and TRBJ2-1; TRBD2 aligns across 7 bases. CDR3 length: 13 residues. The germline V gene has CDR1 SGHDT and CDR2 YYEEEE. DNA of the CDR3: TGTGCCAGCAGCTTGGGCGGGGGTTTGGATCAGATCTTC. Its translation: CASSLGGGLDQIF.

The count of this clone is one. The chain has TRBV7-3 and TRBJ1-1; D gene unclear. Trimming pared 2 bases from V and 0 bases from J, leaving 10 bases between. The germline V gene has CDR1 SGHTA and CDR2 FQGTGA. The CDR3 contains 15 residues. CDR3 region: CASSLAGGMNTEAFF. CDR3 in DNA: TGTGCCAGCAGCTTAGCGGGAGGAATGAACACTGAAGCTTTCTTT.

This chain joins TRBV9 and TRBJ2-1, with 16 bases fitting TRBD2. The germline CDR1 and CDR2 sequences are SGDLS and YYNGEE. The CDR3 totals 20 residues. V lost 0 bases, J lost 0 bases, and 6 bases stayed unmatched. As DNA, the CDR3 is TGTGCCAGCAGCGTAGCTACGGGACTAGCGGGAGGGCCCTCCTACAATGAGCAGTTCTTC. The encoded protein is CASSVATGLAGGPSYNEQFF.